This T cell receptor (beta chain) was recorded in a study of T cell repertoires in ileal Crohn's disease. The assay was immunoSEQ multiplex PCR, and TCRdb's table has in-frame clones only and misses some. Among more than 50,000 clones listed, around nine tenths were seen once. Stated time point: neoterminal ileum biopsy at postoperative endoscopy, about 6 months after surgery. Comment on this clone: Other DNA sequences in the same sample also yield this CDR3.

Trimming pared 6 bases from V and 4 bases from J, leaving 10 bases between. The CDR3 has 13 residues. Germline assignment: CDR1 SGHDN and CDR2 FVKESK. The chain has TRBV14 and TRBJ1-5; TRBD1 might be the D (5 bases). The sequencing input was ileal tissue. The sequence derives from an adult with Crohn's disease. The CDR3 DNA reads TGTGCCAGCAGTCGACGGGGGAATCAGCCCCAGCATTTT. It yields the protein CASSRRGNQPQHF.